The source of this TCR beta chain is a study of blood T cell repertoires in COVID-19. Study-wide context: Some COVID-19 samples were acute and others convalescent; all came from the United States, Italy and Spain. T cells, B-cell-depleted T cells, or PBMCs supplied cDNA or gDNA.

CDR3 length: 14 amino acids. Unmatched junction bases numbered 11, after V lost 5 bases and J lost 9 bases. Germline CDR1 is MDHEN and CDR2 is SYDVKM. Original data processing: Reference gene primer amplification in the assay estimated nucleated cell counts. Sequencing was performed with immunoSEQ multiplex PCR; in TCRdb, only in-frame clones are kept and a portion is missing. V, J and clone size are those of that table, while D and trimming were read from the DNA. The data contain fewer than 300,000 clones, approximately 90% of them singletons. The Seattle patients joined while their infection was active and were tracked longitudinally afterward.

The sequencing input was peripheral blood. The receptor comes from a woman in her thirties with COVID-19, enrolled during active disease. The chain uses TRBV28 and TRBJ1-1; 8 bases align to TRBD1. In DNA form, the CDR3 reads TGTGCCAGCAGTCCGAGTACAGGGGGAGGTAAAGCTTTCTTT. Its protein is CASSPSTGGGKAFF. Filled out from reference TRBV28 and TRBJ1-1, the complete variable domain reads DVKVTQSSRYLVKRTGEKVFLECVQDMDHENMFWYRQDPGLGLRLIYFSYDVKMKEKGDIPEGYSVSREKKERFSLILESASTNQTSMYLCASSPSTGGGKAFFGQGTRLTVV.